This T cell receptor beta chain was sequenced during a study of blood T cells in healthy people across ages. The germline V gene encodes CDR1 MNHNY and CDR2 SVGAGI (reference sequence). CDR3 length: 11 amino acids. Study-wide results and caveats: In these data, TCR beta diversity tracked strongly with naive T cell percentage.

There were at least 5 micrograms of total RNA extracted from every sample. Details on this clonotype: The antigen remains unidentified. A junction boundary mismatches the germline segment, possibly from a read error.

Alongside a J-beta primer mix, a sample-barcoded 5' primer served in a second PCR lasting roughly 7 to 11 cycles. Each cDNA molecule, via a template-switch adaptor with 12 random nucleotides, was tagged. Individual samples furnished no less than 3 million CDR3-containing paired-end reads apiece. TCRdb re-called the 5' RACE reads with MiXCR, one entry per CDR3 protein. Found here are 600,000 to 850,000 distinct CDR3 sequences, 35% to 45% of them singletons; the top ten hold 20% to 25%. The chain couples TRBV6-6 to TRBJ2-5; D unresolved. This TCR derives from an older woman in good health. The sample consisted of blood. The CDR3 DNA reads as TGTGTCAGCAGTTCCCAGGCCTCCCAGTACTTC. It codes for CVSSSQASQYF.